The rows below give T cell receptor beta chains drawn from one sample of a study of T cell changes during pregnancy in multiple sclerosis. Libraries were prepared by immunoSEQ multiplex PCR; TCRdb keeps only in-frame clonotypes and omits some of them. This table has some 54,000 clones, 94% appearing once. Sequencing used CD8+ T cells from peripheral blood mononuclear cells, obtained in the third trimester of pregnancy. The source of these receptors is a female donor with multiple sclerosis, enrolled in a pregnancy study. CDR3s include the opening cysteine and the closing phenylalanine or tryptophan. D genes are given only for firm matches. Clone size is not always given. Where it is, it says once, few, many or a class for expanded clones.

>.|.|TRBJ1-4|TRBV4-1
TGCGCCAGCAGTCTTAATGAAAAACTGTTTTTT
CASSLNEKLFF
>few|.|TRBJ2-1|TRBV29-1
TGCAGCGTGAGGGCCGGGACTGTAAACAATGAGCAGTTCTTC
CSVRAGTVNNEQFF
>.|TRBD2|TRBJ2-7|TRBV11-2
TGTGCCAGCAGCCCCCCGGCTAGCGGGAGCTACGAGCAGTACTTC
CASSPPASGSYEQYF
>.|TRBD1|TRBJ1-1|TRBV28
TGTGCCAGCAGTTTTCCTACAGGGGACATGAACACTGAAGCTTTCTTT
CASSFPTGDMNTEAFF
>.|TRBD1|TRBJ2-7|TRBV6-5
TGTGCCAGCAGTTACTCGACAGGGGGCTCCTACGAGCAGTACTTC
CASSYSTGGSYEQYF
>.|TRBD1|TRBJ1-1|TRBV19
TGTGCCAGTAGGGTCGGGACAGGGTCCACTGAAGCTTTCTTT
CASRVGTGSTEAFF
>.|TRBD2|TRBJ2-1|TRBV5-1
TGCGCCAGCAGCTATTCCGGGACTAGCGGGTCTTACTCGAACAATGAGCAGTTCTTC
CASSYSGTSGSYSNNEQFF
>.|.|TRBJ1-1|TRBV9
TGTGCCAGCAGCGTAGCTACGGAGATGAACACTGAAGCTTTCTTT
CASSVATEMNTEAFF
>once|.|TRBJ2-1|TRBV19
TGTGCCAGTAGTATATGGAGGGCCCGGTACAATGAGCAGTTCTTC
CASSIWRARYNEQFF
>.|.|TRBJ2-1|TRBV27
TGTGCCAGCAGCCCTTCGAAGGGGGTCTTGTTCGATGAGCAGTTCTTC
CASSPSKGVLFDEQFF
>.|.|TRBJ2-7|TRBV5-6
TGTGCCAGCAGCGTCCCGCGACTAGGCTCCTACGAGCAGTACTTC
CASSVPRLGSYEQYF
>once|.|TRBJ2-2|TRBV5-1
TGCGCCAGCAGCGGCCGGGACACTGACACCGGGGAGCTGTTTTTT
CASSGRDTDTGELFF
>.|.|TRBJ2-5|TRBV14
TGTGCCAGCAGCCCCATCGCAGGGGAGACCCAGTACTTC
CASSPIAGETQYF
>once|.|TRBJ2-7|TRBV19
TGTGCCAGTAGTCCTTGGGTAGCGGGACAGACTTACGAGCAGTACTTC
CASSPWVAGQTYEQYF
>.|TRBD2|TRBJ2-1|TRBV10-1
TGCGCCAGCACCACGGGACTAGCGGGAGGCGATGAGCAGTTCTTC
CASTTGLAGGDEQFF
>.|TRBD1|TRBJ2-7|TRBV7-6
TGTGCCAGCAGCTTAGTACCGGGACAGAGATCCTACGAGCAGTACTTC
CASSLVPGQRSYEQYF
>.|.|TRBJ1-2|TRBV6-5
TGTGCCAGCAGTTCGACGGGAATCTATGGCTACACCTTC
CASSSTGIYGYTF
>.|TRBD2|TRBJ2-7|TRBV19
TGTGCCAGTAGTCCCGCGGGAGGTTGGGAGCAGTACTTC
CASSPAGGWEQYF
>.|.|TRBJ2-7|TRBV6-5
TGTGCCAGCAGTTACAGCGCAGGGGAGAGGGCCTACGAGCAGTACTTC
CASSYSAGERAYEQYF
>.|TRBD2|TRBJ2-1|TRBV2
TGTGCCAGCAGGCCTAGCGGAAGTCCCTACAATGAGCAGTTCTTC
CASRPSGSPYNEQFF
>once|.|TRBJ1-4|TRBV6-4
TGTGCCAGCAGTGAATCAACGCGGCAGGGGTGTGAAAAACTGTTTTTT
CASSESTRQGCEKLFF
>.|TRBD1|TRBJ1-2|TRBV11-2
TGTGCCAGCAGTCGGGGACAGGGCGACTACGATGGCTACACCTTC
CASSRGQGDYDGYTF
>.|TRBD1|TRBJ2-7|TRBV4-1
TGCGCCAGCAGCCAAGTGACAGGGTCGTACGAGCAGTACTTC
CASSQVTGSYEQYF
>.|TRBD1|TRBJ2-7|TRBV10-3
TGTGCCATCAGGGACAGGCTATCCTACGAGCAGTACTTC
CAIRDRLSYEQYF
>.|.|TRBJ1-5|TRBV4-1
TGCGCCAGCAGCCAAAACAGAGAAAATCAGCCCCAGCATTTT
CASSQNRENQPQHF
>.|.|TRBJ2-3|TRBV11-2
TGTGCCAGCAGCTTAGTTAGAGATACGCAGTATTTT
CASSLVRDTQYF
>.|.|TRBJ2-7|TRBV30
TGTGCCTGGGGAGGGAGCCACTCCTACGAGCAGTACTTC
CAWGGSHSYEQYF
>.|.|TRBJ2-7|TRBV27
TGTGCCAGCAGCAAACCCAGGGCATACGAGCAGTACTTC
CASSKPRAYEQYF
>.|TRBD1|TRBJ2-7|TRBV4-1
TGCGCCAGCAGCTCCACAGGGGAATACGAGCAGTACTTC
CASSSTGEYEQYF
>.|TRBD2|TRBJ2-2|TRBV5-6
TGTGCCAGCAGCTTTGAGCGGGAGGGGAACACCGGGGAGCTGTTTTTT
CASSFEREGNTGELFF
>.|.|TRBJ2-5|TRBV29-1
TGTGGGGGCCTAGAACAAGAGACCCAGTACTTC
CGGLEQETQYF
>.|.|TRBJ2-5|TRBV5-5
TGTGCCAGCAGTTCGGGAACGATTATGCAAGAGACCCAGTACTTC
CASSSGTIMQETQYF
>.|.|TRBJ2-7|TRBV10-1
TGCGCCAGCAGTCAGTCGGAGAACCCGCTGAACGAGCAGTACTTC
CASSQSENPLNEQYF
>.|.|TRBJ2-4|TRBV4-1
TGCGCCAGCAGCCAAGATAGCGAAAGGGGGGGAAACATTCAGTACTTC
CASSQDSERGGNIQYF
>.|.|TRBJ2-3|TRBV30
TGTGCCTGGGCTGGACTCGGACCCCGGGGGTACACAGATACGCAGTATTTT
CAWAGLGPRGYTDTQYF
>.|TRBD1|TRBJ2-1|TRBV28
TGTGCCATCGACACGGGACAGGGGACCTACAATGAGCAGTTCTTC
CAIDTGQGTYNEQFF
>.|.|TRBJ2-1|TRBV28
TGTGCCAGCAGTTTGGTGGGAGTAACGCTGGGCAATGAGCAGTTCTTC
CASSLVGVTLGNEQFF
>.|TRBD2|TRBJ2-7|TRBV27
TGTGCCAGCAGCAATGTGGGTACTAGCGGGAGAAGAGGGACCTACGAGCAGTACTTC
CASSNVGTSGRRGTYEQYF
>once|.|TRBJ2-7|TRBV5-1
TGCGCCAGCAGCTACTATACGGGAGCCTCCTACGAGCAGTACTTC
CASSYYTGASYEQYF
>.|TRBD2|TRBJ2-7|TRBV30
TGTGCCTGGGGACTAGCGGCCTACGAGCAGTACTTC
CAWGLAAYEQYF
>.|.|TRBJ2-3|TRBV4-3
TGCGCCAGCAGCCCAAGCCCCCCCGGGAGTGCAGATACGCAGTATTTT
CASSPSPPGSADTQYF
>.|TRBD1|TRBJ1-4|TRBV19
TGTGCCAGTAGTATAGAGGACAGGGCTCCCAAGCTGTTTTTT
CASSIEDRAPKLFF
>.|TRBD2|TRBJ2-3|TRBV7-9
TGTGCCAGCAGCGGAGCTGACTTAGCGGGAGTGGATACGCAGTATTTT
CASSGADLAGVDTQYF
>.|TRBD1|TRBJ2-1|TRBV11-1
TGTGCCAGCCTGGGACAGGGGATGACTAGCCCAGGCCCCAATGAGCAGTTCTTC
CASLGQGMTSPGPNEQFF
>few|.|TRBJ2-5|TRBV27
TGTGCCAGCAGTTTACTTCGGGACCAAGAGACCCAGTACTTC
CASSLLRDQETQYF
>.|TRBD2|TRBJ2-1|TRBV4-2
TGTGCCAGCAGCCCCCATGGGGCTAGCGGGACGTCCTACAATGAGCAGTTCTTC
CASSPHGASGTSYNEQFF
>.|TRBD1|TRBJ1-1|TRBV7-2
TGTGCCAGCAGCCCTAATAGGGACAGGGGTCGCAGTGAAGCTTTCTTT
CASSPNRDRGRSEAFF
>.|TRBD2|TRBJ2-3|TRBV27
TGTGCCAGCAAGGGCGGGGCGGGAGGGGCAGATACGCAGTATTTT
CASKGGAGGADTQYF
>.|.|TRBJ1-5|TRBV5-8
TGTGCCAGCAGTTTACAATCGGGGGGGAATCAGCCCCAGCATTTT
CASSLQSGGNQPQHF
>.|.|TRBJ1-2|TRBV18
TGTGCCAGCTCATCACAACAGGAGCTGGGCGGCTACACCTTC
CASSSQQELGGYTF
>.|.|TRBJ2-1|TRBV15
TGTGCCACCGCTAATTCCGCTGAGCAGTTCTTC
CATANSAEQFF